This TCR beta chain was retrieved from a study of glioma-infiltrating T cells after dendritic cell vaccination. Clones were sequenced by immunoSEQ multiplex PCR, and TCRdb holds only the in-frame ones, with some missing. The sample has roughly 100,000 clones; 81% are singletons. In germline, CDR1 is SQVTM, CDR2 ANQGSEA. V lost 5 bases, J lost 1 base, and 26 bases lay in between. This CDR3 spans 18 amino acids. The receptor comes from a human donor with glioblastoma. The sequencing here drew on blood, taken before dendritic cell vaccination. The chain employs TRBV29-1 and TRBJ1-1; D might be TRBD1 (5 bases). CDR3 protein: CSVLGGEERAGTNTEAFF. CDR3 bases: TGCAGCGTTTTGGGTGGGGAGGAAAGGGCAGGGACGAACACTGAAGCTTTCTTT. The full variable domain, completed using reference TRBV29-1 and TRBJ1-1, is SAVISQKPSRDICQRGTSLTIQCQVDSQVTMMFWYRQQPGQSLTLIATANQGSEATYESGFVIDKFPISRPNLTFSTLTVSNMSPEDSSIYLCSVLGGEERAGTNTEAFFGQGTRLTVV.